This T cell receptor (beta chain) comes out of a study of beta chain features in type 1 diabetes. This CDR3 spans 14 amino acids. Germline V lookup: CDR1 SGHRS, CDR2 YFSETQ. V dropped 0 bases and J dropped 3 bases, with 10 bases sitting between them. There are a few counts of this clone. As yet, its antigen is unknown. In the same sample, other DNA sequences code for this CDR3. Study conclusions and caveats: Compared to healthy donors, patients appeared to have naive, central memory and Treg TCRB repertoires that were more alike. Shorter TCRB CDR3s, moderately but significantly so, marked every one of the four CD4+ subsets in Type 1 diabetes patients.

Investigators reverse transcribed all isolated RNA, so they sequenced expressed TCRB transcripts. Data came from immunoSEQ multiplex PCR; TCRdb stores just in-frame clones and leaves some out. Among about 240,000 clones listed, about 15% were seen once. The gene calls are TRBV5-1 and TRBJ2-7, with D possibly being TRBD1 (6 bases). What was sequenced was naive CD4+ T cells from blood. This sequence was found in a man aged 30 to 39 with type 1 diabetes. The CDR3 sequence is CASSLVTGSYEQYF. The CDR3 DNA sequence: TGCGCCAGCAGCTTGGTAACAGGGAGCTACGAGCAGTACTTC.